The entry that follows covers one T cell receptor beta chain sequence. What this receptor recognizes is not known. There are no base qualities to consult, and no much larger clone falls within one base. The time point label corresponds to: baseline before first vaccination. Vaccinee samples were obtained from the UK trials COV001 and COV002, which included a single-blind randomized controlled phase 2/3 trial of AZD1222 (ChAdOx1 nCoV-19) in healthy adults. For TCRbeta chain sequencing, PBMC samples from trial participants were taken at day 0 and at day 28 after the second dose. The data are from a study of T cell responses to AZD1222 COVID-19 vaccine (dated by TCRdb to about 2021). Notes on the research overall: AZD1222 recipients with second doses at about 4 weeks or about 12 weeks were pooled, because spike-specific TCR depth and breadth did not differ between schedules. A total of about 230 trial participants underwent TCR sequencing, of whom around 200 received two doses of AZD1222 and approximately 25 received two doses of the MenACWY control vaccine. Trial participants were enrolled into age subgroups of 18-55, 56-69 and 70-plus years, which contained roughly 150, 30 and 60 TCR-sequenced participants, respectively. The investigation overall reported the following: A significant rise in spike-specific TCR breadth and depth was observed after two AZD1222 doses relative to day 0 and relative to MenACWY recipients. Vaccine-associated CD4 TCRs spanned the whole spike protein, with dominant responses in regions 160-218 and 743-854. The 56-69-year group was small, and its depth increase did not reach significance, likely because of low power. Conclusions about previously exposed vaccinees are limited, since just 6 or 7 AZD1222 recipients were seropositive for SARS-CoV-2 at baseline. Most participants were white British and females outnumbered males, and the authors suggested that clonal diversity may have been underestimated. Nearly half of unique spike-specific TCRs reportedly recognized epitopes outside regions mutated in the B.1.351 and B.1.1.7 variants. Because no day 14 peak-response samples were available, the repertoires could be characterized only after the peak T cell response.

Including cysteine and phenylalanine, the CDR3 has 13 amino acids. Here the CDR3 DNA is all that survives: 39 bases in frame from base 1. Reading the germline V gene gives CDR1 SNHLY and CDR2 FYNNEI. Between the V and J ends, shortened by 3 bases and 1 base respectively, the junction contains 4 bases. The CDR3 regions of human TCRbeta chains were analyzed by immunosequencing. In the authors' own workflow: Repertoire TCRs were matched against a reference library of SARS-CoV-2-specific TCRs generated with the MIRA antigen-specificity platform. Breadth was defined as the fraction of unique TCRs that were SARS-CoV-2-associated, and depth was defined as the fraction of total T cells that were SARS-CoV-2-associated. Using the MIRA data, each spike-specific TCR was assigned both to the spike region to which the TCR was reactive and to a CD4 or CD8 class. Log10-transformed breadth and depth values were compared by one-way ANOVA with Sidak's multiple comparisons tests. The immuneACCESS repertoire file appears here via TCRdb, limited to in-frame rearrangements. These files lack a portion of the clones; in checked studies, under half of the deficit traces to unresolved V genes, and the cause of the others is not known. The V and J calls and clone size come from that table; D and trimming were worked out from the DNA. The sample table records approximately 190,000 clones; under 95% of these occur just once. In total, the top ten clones hold over 0.85% of the sample.

The receptor comes from an adult in good health. The chain employs TRBV2 and TRBJ1-5, with no confidently assigned D gene. The sequences come from peripheral blood, collected on day 0 of AZD1222 vaccination. Read as DNA, the sequence is TGTGCCAGCAGTGACAGAAGCAATCAGCCCCAGCATTTT. It specifies CASSDRSNQPQHF. Here the CDR3 is joined to the reference TRBV2 and TRBJ1-5 genes, and the full variable domain is: EPEVTQTPSHQVTQMGQEVILRCVPISNHLYFYWYRQILGQKVEFLVSFYNNEISEKSEIFDDQFSVERPDGSNFTLKIRSTKLEDSAMYFCASSDRSNQPQHFGDGTRLSIL.